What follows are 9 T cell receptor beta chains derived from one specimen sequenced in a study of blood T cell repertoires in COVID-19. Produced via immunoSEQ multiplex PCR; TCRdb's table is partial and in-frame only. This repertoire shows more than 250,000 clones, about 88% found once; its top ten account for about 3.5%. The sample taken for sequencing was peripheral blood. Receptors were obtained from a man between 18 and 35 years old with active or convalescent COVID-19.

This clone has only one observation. CDR3 nucleotide sequence: TGTGCCAGCAGCCCCGGACTAGAGCTCCGGGAGCAGTTCTTC. Its protein product is CASSPGLELREQFF. This rearrangement joins TRBV11-2 to TRBJ2-1; 7 nucleotides line up with TRBD2. Germline trimming cut 5 bases from V and 10 bases from J; bases unmatched to any gene: 11. The CDR3 contains 14 residues. The germline CDR1 and CDR2 sequences are SGHAT and FQNNGV.

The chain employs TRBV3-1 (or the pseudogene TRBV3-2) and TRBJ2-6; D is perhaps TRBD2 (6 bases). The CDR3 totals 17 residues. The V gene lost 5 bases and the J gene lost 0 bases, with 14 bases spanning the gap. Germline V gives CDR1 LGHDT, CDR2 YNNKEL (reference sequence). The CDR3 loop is CASSYIAGSSGANVLTF. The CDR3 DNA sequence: TGTGCCAGCAGCTACATCGCGGGGAGCTCTGGGGCCAACGTCCTGACTTTC.

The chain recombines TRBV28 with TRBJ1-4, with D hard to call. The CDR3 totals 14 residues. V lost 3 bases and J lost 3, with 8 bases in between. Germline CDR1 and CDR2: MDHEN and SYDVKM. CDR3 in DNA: TGTGCCAGCAGTTTGGCCGGGTCTAATGAAAAACTGTTTTTT. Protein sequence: CASSLAGSNEKLFF.

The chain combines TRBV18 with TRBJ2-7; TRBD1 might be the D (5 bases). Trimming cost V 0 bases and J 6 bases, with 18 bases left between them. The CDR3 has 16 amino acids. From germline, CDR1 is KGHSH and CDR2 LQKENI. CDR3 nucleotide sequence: TGTGCCAGCTCACCACCCCTCTTGGCAGGGTCGGGCGAGCAGTACTTC. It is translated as CASSPPLLAGSGEQYF. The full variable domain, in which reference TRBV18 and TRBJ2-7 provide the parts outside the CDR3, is NAGVMQNPRHLVRRRGQEARLRCSPMKGHSHVYWYRQLPEEGLKFMVYLQKENIIDESGMPKERFSAEFPKEGPSILRIQQVVRGDSAAYFCASSPPLLAGSGEQYFGPGTRLTVT.

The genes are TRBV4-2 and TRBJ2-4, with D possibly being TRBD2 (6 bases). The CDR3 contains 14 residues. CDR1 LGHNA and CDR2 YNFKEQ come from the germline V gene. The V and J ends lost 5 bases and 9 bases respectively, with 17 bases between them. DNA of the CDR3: TGTGCCAGCAGCAAAGGTGGCCTGCGGGGCATTCAGTACTTC. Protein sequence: CASSKGGLRGIQYF.

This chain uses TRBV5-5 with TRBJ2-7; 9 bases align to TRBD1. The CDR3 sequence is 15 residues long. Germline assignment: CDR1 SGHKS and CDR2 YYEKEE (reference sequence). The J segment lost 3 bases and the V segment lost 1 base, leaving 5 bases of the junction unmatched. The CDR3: CASSLLGQGYYEQYF. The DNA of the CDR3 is TGTGCCAGCAGCTTGTTGGGACAGGGATACTACGAGCAGTACTTC. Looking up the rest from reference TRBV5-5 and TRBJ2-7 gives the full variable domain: DAGVTQSPTHLIKTRGQQVTLRCSPISGHKSVSWYQQVLGQGPQFIFQYYEKEERGRGNFPDRFSARQFPNYSSELNVNALLLGDSALYLCASSLLGQGYYEQYFGPGTRLTVT.

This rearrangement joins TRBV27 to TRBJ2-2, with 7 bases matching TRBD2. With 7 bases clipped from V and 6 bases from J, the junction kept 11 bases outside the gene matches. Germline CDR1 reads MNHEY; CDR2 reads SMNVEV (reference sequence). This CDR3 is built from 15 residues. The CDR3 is CASTLWEGSPGELFF. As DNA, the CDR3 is TGTGCCAGCACCCTATGGGAGGGGTCCCCCGGGGAGCTGTTTTTT.

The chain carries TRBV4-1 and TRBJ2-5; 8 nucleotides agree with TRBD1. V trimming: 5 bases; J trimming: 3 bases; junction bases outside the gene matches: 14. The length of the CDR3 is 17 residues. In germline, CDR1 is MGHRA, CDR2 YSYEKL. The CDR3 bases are TGCGCCAGCAGCTCGCCCTCCAGGGGGCGGCTAGAAGAGACCCAGTACTTC. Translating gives CASSSPSRGRLEETQYF.

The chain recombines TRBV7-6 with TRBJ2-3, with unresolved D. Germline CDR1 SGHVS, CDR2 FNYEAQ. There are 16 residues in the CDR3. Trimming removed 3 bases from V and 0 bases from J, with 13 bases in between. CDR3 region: CASSFAQIASTDTQYF. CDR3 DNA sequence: TGTGCCAGCAGCTTCGCCCAAATAGCTAGCACAGATACGCAGTATTTT. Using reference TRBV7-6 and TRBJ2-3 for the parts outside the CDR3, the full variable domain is GAGVSQSPRYKVTKRGQDVALRCDPISGHVSLYWYRQALGQGPEFLTYFNYEAQQDKSGLPNDRFSAERPEGSISTLTIQRTEQRDSAMYRCASSFAQIASTDTQYFGPGTRLTVL.